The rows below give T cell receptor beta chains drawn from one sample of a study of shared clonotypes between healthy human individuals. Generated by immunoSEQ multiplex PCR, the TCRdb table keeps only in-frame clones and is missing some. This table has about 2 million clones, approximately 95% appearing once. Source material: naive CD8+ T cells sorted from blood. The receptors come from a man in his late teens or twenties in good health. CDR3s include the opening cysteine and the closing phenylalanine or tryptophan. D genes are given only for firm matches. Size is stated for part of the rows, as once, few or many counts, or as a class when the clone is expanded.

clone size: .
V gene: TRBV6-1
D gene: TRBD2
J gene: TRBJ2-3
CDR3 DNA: TGTGCCAGTGATAGCGGGAGTACAGATACGCAGTATTTT
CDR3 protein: CASDSGSTDTQYF

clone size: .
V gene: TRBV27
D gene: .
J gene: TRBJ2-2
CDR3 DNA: TGTGCCAGCAGTCCGTCCAGCCGACAGGGAGGGTTCACCGGGGAGCTGTTTTTT
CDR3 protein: CASSPSSRQGGFTGELFF

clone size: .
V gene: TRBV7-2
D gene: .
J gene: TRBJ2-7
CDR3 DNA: TGTGCCAGCAGCTTGGGCAGGGTATACGAGCAGTACTTC
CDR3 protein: CASSLGRVYEQYF

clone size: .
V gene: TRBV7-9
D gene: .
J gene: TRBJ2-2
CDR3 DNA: TGTGCCAGCAGCTTAATGGGGACCGGGGAGCTGTTTTTT
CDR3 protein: CASSLMGTGELFF

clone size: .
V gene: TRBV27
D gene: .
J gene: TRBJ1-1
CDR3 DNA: TGTGCCAGCAGTTTATCGACAGGTCTTGAAGCTTTCTTT
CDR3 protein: CASSLSTGLEAFF

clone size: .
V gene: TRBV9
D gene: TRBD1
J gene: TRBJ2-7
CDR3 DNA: TGTGCCAGCAGCATGGGGACAGGGATGAACGAGCAGTACTTC
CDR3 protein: CASSMGTGMNEQYF

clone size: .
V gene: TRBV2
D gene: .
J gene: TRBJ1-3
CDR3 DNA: TGTGCCAGCAGGCCCGACAGTTTCTCTGGAAACACCATATATTTT
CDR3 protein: CASRPDSFSGNTIYF

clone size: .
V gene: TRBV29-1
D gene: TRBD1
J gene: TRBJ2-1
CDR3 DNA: TGCAGCGTCCACAGGGGCGGTGAGCAGTTCTTC
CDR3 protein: CSVHRGGEQFF

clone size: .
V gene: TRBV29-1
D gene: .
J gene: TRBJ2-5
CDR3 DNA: TGCAGCGTTGAAGATTGGTCGGGACATAGCTTTCAAGAGACCCAGTACTTC
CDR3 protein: CSVEDWSGHSFQETQYF

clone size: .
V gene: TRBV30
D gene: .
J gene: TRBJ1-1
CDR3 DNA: TGTGCCTGGAGAGGGCAGACCACTGAAGCTTTCTTT
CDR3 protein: CAWRGQTTEAFF

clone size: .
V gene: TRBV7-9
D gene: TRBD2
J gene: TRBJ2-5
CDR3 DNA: TGTGCCAGCAGTGAGCGGGGGGGTCAAGAGACCCAGTACTTC
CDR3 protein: CASSERGGQETQYF

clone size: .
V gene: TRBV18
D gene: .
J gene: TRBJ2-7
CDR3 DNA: TGTGCCAGCTCACCGACGCGCGGGGCAGGTTCCAACGAGCAGTACTTC
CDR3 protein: CASSPTRGAGSNEQYF

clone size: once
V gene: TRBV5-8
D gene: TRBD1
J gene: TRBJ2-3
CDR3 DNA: TGTGCCAGCAGCTCCGCAGGGGGCCGAACAGATACGCAGTATTTT
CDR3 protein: CASSSAGGRTDTQYF

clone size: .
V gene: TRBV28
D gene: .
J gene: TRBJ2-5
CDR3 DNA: TGTGCCAGCAGTCTTGGACCCCCAGAGACCCAGTACTTC
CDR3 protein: CASSLGPPETQYF

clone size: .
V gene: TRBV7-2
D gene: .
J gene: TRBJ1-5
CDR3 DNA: TGTGCCAGCAGCTTAGGAGCGTTCAATCAGCCCCAGCATTTT
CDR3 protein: CASSLGAFNQPQHF